This TCR beta chain was sequenced in a study of shared clonotypes between healthy human individuals. Comments on this clone: The antigen remains unidentified.

CDR3 length: 13 residues. CDR1 MGHRA and CDR2 YSYEKL come from the germline V gene. Study findings and constraints: What naive subsets generally showed was a larger estimated richness than memory subsets showed.

Profiled with immunoSEQ multiplex PCR; TCRdb holds only in-frame clones, not every one. The sample yields about 710,000 clones, 73% seen once. J is TRBJ2-5 and V is TRBV4-1; D remains ambiguous. With the DNA end fitting TRBJ2-7 better, the J assignment may be wrong. The sequence came from a woman aged 25 to 39 in good health. Specimen: memory CD4+ T cells sorted from blood. The subset denotes: CD45RA-negative fraction. The CDR3 spells CASSEYVSYEQYF. CDR3 bases: TGCGCCAGCAGTGAGTATGTATCTTACGAGCAGTACTTC.